A single sample gave rise to the 31 T cell receptor beta chains below, sequenced in a study of shared clonotypes between healthy human individuals. TCRdb's copy holds only in-frame clones and misses some; the assay was immunoSEQ multiplex PCR. The table includes a few million clones, roughly 92% detected once. Sequenced: naive CD4+ T cells from PBMCs. Subset defined: CD45RA+ positively selected. All receptors derive from a man between 18 and 35 years old in good health. Some clones in this sample may be carry-over from other donors' samples.

The V gene is TRBV7-8, the J gene TRBJ2-3, with D hard to call. Trimming took off 6 bases at V and 7 bases at J, with 11 bases between the two ends. From germline, CDR1 is SGHVS and CDR2 FQNEAQ. The CDR3 spans 12 residues. CDR3 in amino acids: CASRPSVNTQYF. Written as DNA, the CDR3 is TGTGCCAGCAGACCGTCCGTGAATACGCAGTATTTT.

The chain recombines TRBV2 with TRBJ2-2; TRBD2 might be the D (6 bases). Germline-derived CDR1 and CDR2 are SNHLY and FYNNEI. This CDR3 has 15 amino acids. V was shortened by 8 bases and J by 3 bases, with 16 bases between the two germline ends. The CDR3 spells CASRDSTPYTGELFF. DNA for the CDR3: TGTGCCAGCCGGGACTCGACGCCCTACACCGGGGAGCTGTTTTTT. Together with reference TRBV2 and TRBJ2-2, the CDR3 gives the full variable domain: EPEVTQTPSHQVTQMGQEVILRCVPISNHLYFYWYRQILGQKVEFLVSFYNNEISEKSEIFDDQFSVERPDGSNFTLKIRSTKLEDSAMYFCASRDSTPYTGELFFGEGSRLTVL.

This chain links TRBV7-6 with TRBJ1-4, with D tentatively TRBD1 (5 bases). This CDR3 comprises 15 residues. Trimming left V 5 bases short and J 0 bases short, with 10 bases between. Germline V CDR1 and CDR2: SGHVS, FNYEAQ. For the CDR3, the DNA is TGTGCCAGCAGCCGAGGGGTGGCAACTAATGAAAAACTGTTTTTT. Translated, it gives CASSRGVATNEKLFF. Together with reference TRBV7-6 and TRBJ1-4, the CDR3 gives the full variable domain: GAGVSQSPRYKVTKRGQDVALRCDPISGHVSLYWYRQALGQGPEFLTYFNYEAQQDKSGLPNDRFSAERPEGSISTLTIQRTEQRDSAMYRCASSRGVATNEKLFFGSGTQLSVL.

The gene calls are TRBV5-6 and TRBJ2-7; D might be TRBD1 or TRBD2, each matching 5 bases. Looked up from germline, CDR1 is SGHDT and CDR2 is YYEEEE. The CDR3 is 14 amino acids. The V and J ends lost 3 bases and 7 bases respectively, with 17 bases between them. In DNA form, the CDR3 reads TGTGCCAGCAGCTCAAAACACTCCTGGGGGGAGCAGTACTTC. This translates into CASSSKHSWGEQYF.

V usage is TRBV5-1 and J usage is TRBJ2-7, with D perhaps being TRBD1 or TRBD2 (5 bases each). The V and J ends lost 0 bases and 7 bases respectively, with 17 bases between them. From germline, CDR1 is SGHRS and CDR2 YFSETQ. The CDR3 spans 15 residues. CDR3 protein: CASSLAGQGSGEQYF. DNA of the CDR3: TGCGCCAGCAGCTTGGCCGGGCAGGGTTCGGGAGAGCAGTACTTC.

The V gene is TRBV30, the J gene TRBJ1-5; D may be TRBD1 (6 bases). Germline loops: CDR1 GTSNPN, CDR2 SVGIG (reference sequence). Trimming cost V 0 bases and J 1 base, with 22 bases left between them. The CDR3 spans 19 residues. DNA of the CDR3: TGTGCCTGGAGTGTACTGGGGGGCCCCATCCGGGGAAGCAATCAGCCCCAGCATTTT. Protein: CAWSVLGGPIRGSNQPQHF.

V gene TRBV7-8 combines with J gene TRBJ1-5; D may be TRBD1 (6 bases). The length of the CDR3 is 16 residues. Germline V gives CDR1 SGHVS, CDR2 FQNEAQ. V lost 5 bases and J lost 0, with 14 bases in between. The CDR3 region is CASSKGGGFSNQPQHF. The CDR3 DNA is TGTGCCAGCAGCAAGGGGGGGGGCTTTAGCAATCAGCCCCAGCATTTT.

The chain uses TRBV2 and TRBJ2-1, with D tentatively TRBD1 (6 bases). Per germline, CDR1 SNHLY and CDR2 FYNNEI. CDR3 length equals 15 residues. Trimming removed 4 bases at V and 2 bases at J, with 12 bases between. This CDR3 reads CASSASRGPYNEQFF. The CDR3 DNA sequence: TGTGCCAGCAGTGCGTCCAGGGGACCCTACAATGAGCAGTTCTTC.

This clone appeared a single time. J is TRBJ2-7 and V is TRBV4-1, with D possibly being TRBD2 (5 bases). The germline V and J ends were trimmed by 5 bases and 0 bases, with 14 bases remaining between them. This CDR3 has 15 amino acids. Germline V gives CDR1 MGHRA, CDR2 YSYEKL. CDR3 protein: CASSSDSHLSYEQYF. For the CDR3, the DNA is TGCGCCAGCAGCTCGGACTCTCATCTCTCCTACGAGCAGTACTTC.

The rearrangement links TRBV5-1 to TRBJ2-7; D unresolved. The CDR3 is made up of 15 amino acids. Germline lookup yields CDR1 SGHRS and CDR2 YFSETQ. The germline V and J ends were trimmed by 2 bases and 0 bases, with 12 bases remaining between them. CDR3 nucleotides: TGCGCCAGCAGCTTCTTAGGTAGTAGCTCCTACGAGCAGTACTTC. This encodes CASSFLGSSSYEQYF.

The J gene is TRBJ2-6, the V gene TRBV6-4, with D perhaps TRBD1 (5 bases). The V gene lost 2 bases and the J gene lost 2 bases, with 10 bases spanning the gap. The germline V gene has CDR1 MRHNA and CDR2 SNTAGT. The CDR3 is 16 amino acids. CDR3 nucleotides: TGTGCCAGCAGTGACCCTACAGGCCCTGGGGCCAACGTCCTGACTTTC. Amino acids: CASSDPTGPGANVLTF.

The rearrangement joins TRBV5-1 to TRBJ2-5; 11 positions match TRBD2. CDR1 is SGHRS, CDR2 YFSETQ, per germline. V shed 0 bases, J shed 2 bases, and the junction held 3 bases outside the gene matches. The CDR3 is made up of 16 amino acids. The CDR3 DNA reads TGCGCCAGCAGCTTGGAGGGGACTAGCGGTCAAGAGACCCAGTACTTC. Its protein product is CASSLEGTSGQETQYF.

The V call is TRBV14, the J call TRBJ2-2, with 13 bases that match TRBD2. Unmatched junction bases numbered 11, after V lost 4 bases and J lost 6 bases. Germline CDR1 SGHDN, CDR2 FVKESK. The CDR3 runs 18 residues. CDR3 amino acids: CASSRTPGLAGMAGELFF. CDR3 sequence (DNA): TGTGCCAGCAGCCGAACTCCGGGACTAGCGGGAATGGCCGGGGAGCTGTTTTTT.

This rearrangement joins TRBV5-1 to TRBJ2-3, with 9 bases lining up with TRBD2. CDR3 length: 14 amino acids. V lost 5 bases and J lost 6; bases outside the gene matches: 7. The germline V gene has CDR1 SGHRS and CDR2 YFSETQ. The CDR3: CASSSLAGSDTQYF. The CDR3 DNA reads as TGCGCCAGCAGTTCGCTAGCGGGATCGGATACGCAGTATTTT. Filled out from reference TRBV5-1 and TRBJ2-3, the complete variable domain reads KAGVTQTPRYLIKTRGQQVTLSCSPISGHRSVSWYQQTPGQGLQFLFEYFSETQRNKGNFPGRFSGRQFSNSRSEMNVSTLELGDSALYLCASSSLAGSDTQYFGPGTRLTVL.

This clone was seen once. The chain has TRBV5-1 and TRBJ2-7; 7 bases are shared with TRBD1. CDR1 is SGHRS, CDR2 YFSETQ, per germline. The CDR3 has 14 amino acids. V gave up 3 bases and J gave up 2 bases; unmatched junction bases: 5. CDR3 in amino acids: CASSWVGQTYEQYF. CDR3 DNA: TGCGCCAGCAGCTGGGTGGGACAGACCTACGAGCAGTACTTC.

A few counts support this clone. The V call is TRBV12-5, the J call TRBJ1-2; 9 nucleotides agree with TRBD1. This CDR3 contains 13 residues. V dropped 6 bases and J dropped 8; count of bases not matched to a gene: 7. Per the germline V gene, CDR1 is LGHNT and CDR2 is FRNRAP. The DNA for the CDR3 is TGTGCTAGTGGCCTGGGACAGGGTAAAGGCTACACCTTC. Translation gives CASGLGQGKGYTF.

The chain couples TRBV6-6 to TRBJ1-1; D ambiguous. Between the trimmed V and J ends, which lost 4 bases and 4 bases, there was a span of 13 bases. Per germline, CDR1 MNHNY and CDR2 SVGAGI (reference sequence). The CDR3 sequence is 14 residues long. CDR3 loop: CASSSEAQATEAFF. The DNA for the CDR3 is TGTGCCAGCAGTTCCGAGGCCCAGGCCACTGAAGCTTTCTTT.

V and J are TRBV5-1 and TRBJ2-7; D call uncertain. Germline values: CDR1 SGHRS, CDR2 YFSETQ. The CDR3 has 15 amino acids. Trimming removed 4 bases at V and 0 bases at J, with 14 bases between. CDR3 residues: CASSPVWTGSYEQYF. The DNA for the CDR3 is TGCGCCAGCAGCCCCGTGTGGACCGGCTCCTACGAGCAGTACTTC. Full variable domain (remainder filled in from reference TRBV5-1 and TRBJ2-7): KAGVTQTPRYLIKTRGQQVTLSCSPISGHRSVSWYQQTPGQGLQFLFEYFSETQRNKGNFPGRFSGRQFSNSRSEMNVSTLELGDSALYLCASSPVWTGSYEQYFGPGTRLTVT.

The rearrangement uses TRBV6-6 and TRBJ1-4, with 8 bases fitting TRBD1. The CDR3 has 16 residues. J lost 3 bases, V lost 2 bases, and 5 bases had no gene match. From germline, CDR1 is MNHNY and CDR2 SVGAGI (reference sequence). The CDR3 reads CASSYLDRGSNEKLFF. The CDR3, as DNA: TGTGCCAGCAGTTACCTTGACAGGGGATCTAATGAAAAACTGTTTTTT.

J is TRBJ2-1 and V is TRBV18, with unresolved D. The germline V gene has CDR1 KGHSH and CDR2 LQKENI. Between the trimmed V and J ends, which lost 6 bases and 7 bases, there was a span of 13 bases. The CDR3 runs to 13 residues. The CDR3 loop reads CASSPKLMNEQFF. The CDR3, as DNA: TGTGCCAGCTCCCCAAAGCTAATGAATGAGCAGTTCTTC.

The J gene is TRBJ1-5, the V gene TRBV5-5; 8 nucleotides match TRBD1. Per the germline V gene, CDR1 is SGHKS and CDR2 is YYEKEE (reference sequence). The CDR3 runs to 16 residues. With 2 bases clipped from V and 2 bases from J, the junction kept 6 bases outside the gene matches. The CDR3 coding sequence is TGTGCCAGCAGCTTTGCAGGGGGCGCCGGCAATCAGCCCCAGCATTTT. Amino acid sequence: CASSFAGGAGNQPQHF.

The CDR3 region is CASSPQGGQGETQYF. The CDR3, as DNA: TGTGCCAGCAGCCCCCAGGGGGGACAAGGAGAGACCCAGTACTTC. This chain joins TRBV7-9 and TRBJ2-5; a weak D match, TRBD1 (7 bases). The V end lost 5 bases, the J end lost 4 bases, and 17 bases lay between the germline ends. CDR1 SEHNR and CDR2 FQNEAQ come from the germline V gene (reference sequence). This CDR3 is 15 amino acids long.

The chain carries TRBV7-8 and TRBJ1-1; 7 nucleotides match TRBD1. V shed 5 bases and J 6 bases; nucleotides not matched to a gene: 6. This CDR3 spans 13 amino acids. In germline, CDR1 is SGHVS, CDR2 FQNEAQ. CDR3 loop: CASSPDRHAEAFF. The CDR3 DNA is TGTGCCAGCAGCCCGGACAGGCACGCTGAAGCTTTCTTT.

The chain is built from TRBV18 and TRBJ2-5; D gene ambiguous. V lost 4 bases to trimming and J lost 4 bases, with 7 bases between them. Germline CDR1 and CDR2: KGHSH and LQKENI. The CDR3 is made up of 12 amino acids. The CDR3 nucleotides read TGTGCCAGCTCACGGGCGCGAGAGACCCAGTACTTC. Protein: CASSRARETQYF. Drawing the rest from reference TRBV18 and TRBJ2-5, the complete variable domain is NAGVMQNPRHLVRRRGQEARLRCSPMKGHSHVYWYRQLPEEGLKFMVYLQKENIIDESGMPKERFSAEFPKEGPSILRIQQVVRGDSAAYFCASSRARETQYFGPGTRLLVL.

The chain combines TRBV6-1 with TRBJ1-4; D ambiguous. Germline CDR1 is MNHNS and CDR2 is SASEGT. V was cut by 1 base and J by 10 bases, with 19 bases left in between. The CDR3 runs 16 residues. CDR3 nucleotide sequence: TGTGCCAGCAGTGAAGGAGCGGGCTTGAATGCGGCAAAACTGTTTTTT. It yields the protein CASSEGAGLNAAKLFF.

CDR3 region: CASSVLAGDYEQYF. The CDR3 nucleotides are TGTGCCAGCAGTGTACTAGCGGGAGACTACGAGCAGTACTTC. The chain uses TRBV6-4 and TRBJ2-7, with 11 bases fitting TRBD2. CDR3 size: 14 residues. Trimming removed 4 bases from V and 3 bases from J; junction bases left unmatched: 2. The V gene's germline CDR1 is MRHNA and CDR2 SNTAGT.

The chain links TRBV7-2 to TRBJ2-2; possible D gene TRBD1, 6 bases. This CDR3 is 14 amino acids long. Trimming pared 5 bases from V and 6 bases from J, leaving 13 bases between. Germline CDR1 reads SGHTA; CDR2 reads FQGNSA. Written as DNA, the CDR3 is TGTGCCAGCAGCAACCAGGGGCTGGCCGGGGAGCTGTTTTTT. Residues: CASSNQGLAGELFF.

A note on this clone: The same CDR3 is also encoded by other DNA sequences in this sample. V usage is TRBV27 and J usage is TRBJ1-5, with D perhaps TRBD1 (5 bases). The length of the CDR3 is 14 residues. The germline gives CDR1 MNHEY, CDR2 SMNVEV (reference sequence). V lost 4 bases to trimming and J lost 7 bases, with 14 bases between them. CDR3 sequence: CASSSTGGGQPQHF. CDR3 bases: TGTGCCAGCAGTTCCACGGGGGGTGGACAGCCCCAGCATTTT.

The rearrangement links TRBV18 to TRBJ1-3; D is possibly TRBD1 (5 bases). The germline V gene encodes CDR1 KGHSH and CDR2 LQKENI. Trimming removed 6 bases at V and 10 bases at J, with 19 bases between. The CDR3 sequence is 14 residues long. As DNA, the CDR3 is TGTGCCAGCTCGGATAGGACGGCCGAGGGGACCATATATTTT. Amino acids: CASSDRTAEGTIYF.

The rearrangement links TRBV10-3 to TRBJ2-5, with D possibly matching TRBD2 (6 bases). CDR1 is ENHRY, CDR2 SYGVKD, per germline. CDR3 length equals 13 residues. V dropped 5 bases and J dropped 1 base, with 8 bases sitting between them. CDR3 nucleotides: TGTGCCATCAGTCGGGACTTCCAAGAGACCCAGTACTTC. Protein: CAISRDFQETQYF.

The sample holds a few counts of this clone. The V gene is TRBV6-4, the J gene TRBJ2-4; TRBD2 agrees at 7 bases. V was clipped by 4 bases and J by 3 bases; unmatched bases: 3. The CDR3 sequence is 14 residues long. CDR1 is MRHNA and CDR2 is SNTAGT in the germline V gene. CDR3 nucleotide sequence: TGTGCCAGCAGTGTGCGGGAGAGCAAAAACATTCAGTACTTC. Translated, it gives CASSVRESKNIQYF.